What follows is one T cell receptor (beta chain) and its context. This specimen belongs to a study of blood T cell repertoires in COVID-19. Study at large: Sample material is recorded as cDNA or gDNA derived from T cells, B-cell-depleted T cells, or PBMCs.

Per the authors' pipeline: Estimates of nucleated cell counts were drawn from the amplification of reference gene primers. Clones were read by immunoSEQ multiplex PCR, and TCRdb kept only the in-frame ones, dropping some. That table gives V, J and clone size, and the DNA gave D and trimming. The repertoire holds roughly 140,000 clones, with approximately 80% as singletons. Germline V gene lookup returns CDR1 LNHDA and CDR2 SQIVND (reference sequence). This CDR3 is 16 amino acids long. Trimming shortened V by 1 base and J by 3 bases, and 15 bases separated the two germline ends. Material: peripheral blood. The chain is built from TRBV19 and TRBJ2-5; the D gene is possibly TRBD2 (7 bases). The origin of this receptor is a man aged 55 to 70 with acute or convalescent COVID-19. The CDR3 DNA is TGTGCCAGTAGTATAGTGGGGGGGGGCTTAGAAGAGACCCAGTACTTC. Translated: CASSIVGGGLEETQYF.